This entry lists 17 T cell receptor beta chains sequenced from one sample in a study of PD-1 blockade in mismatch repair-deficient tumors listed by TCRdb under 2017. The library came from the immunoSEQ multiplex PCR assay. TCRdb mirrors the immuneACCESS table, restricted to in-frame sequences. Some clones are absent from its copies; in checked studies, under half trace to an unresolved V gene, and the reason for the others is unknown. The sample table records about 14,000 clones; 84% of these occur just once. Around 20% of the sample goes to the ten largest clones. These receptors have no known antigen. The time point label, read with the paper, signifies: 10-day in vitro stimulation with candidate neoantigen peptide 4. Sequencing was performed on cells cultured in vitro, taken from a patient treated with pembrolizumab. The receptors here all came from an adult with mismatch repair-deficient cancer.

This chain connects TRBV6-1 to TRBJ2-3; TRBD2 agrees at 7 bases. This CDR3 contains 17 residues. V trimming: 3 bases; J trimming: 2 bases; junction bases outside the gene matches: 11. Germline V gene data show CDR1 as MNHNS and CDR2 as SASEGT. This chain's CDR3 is CASSDPFLLANTDTQYF. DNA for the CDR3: TGTGCCAGCAGTGATCCCTTCTTACTAGCGAACACAGATACGCAGTATTTT.

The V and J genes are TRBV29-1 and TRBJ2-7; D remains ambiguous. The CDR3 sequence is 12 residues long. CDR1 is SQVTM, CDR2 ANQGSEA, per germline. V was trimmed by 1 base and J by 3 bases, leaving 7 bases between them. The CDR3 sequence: CSVEGGRYEQYF. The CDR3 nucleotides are TGCAGCGTTGAAGGAGGACGCTACGAGCAGTACTTC.

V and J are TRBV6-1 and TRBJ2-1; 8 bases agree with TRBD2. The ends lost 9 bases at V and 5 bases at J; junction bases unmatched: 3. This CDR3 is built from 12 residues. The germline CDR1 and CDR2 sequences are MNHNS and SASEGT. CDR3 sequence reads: CASAAGDNEQFF. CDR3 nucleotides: TGTGCCAGTGCAGCGGGGGACAATGAGCAGTTCTTC.

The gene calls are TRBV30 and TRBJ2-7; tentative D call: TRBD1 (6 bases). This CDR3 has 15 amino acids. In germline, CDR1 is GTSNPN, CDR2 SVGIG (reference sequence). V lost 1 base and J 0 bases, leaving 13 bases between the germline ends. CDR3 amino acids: CAWSGSTGSSYEQYF. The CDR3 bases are TGTGCCTGGAGTGGGTCGACAGGAAGCTCCTACGAGCAGTACTTC.

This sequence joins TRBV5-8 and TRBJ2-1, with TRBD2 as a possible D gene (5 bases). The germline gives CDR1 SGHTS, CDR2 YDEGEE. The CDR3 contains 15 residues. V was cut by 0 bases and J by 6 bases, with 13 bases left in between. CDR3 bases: TGTGCCAGCAGCTTGGGACTACAAACTATCAATGAGCAGTTCTTC. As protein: CASSLGLQTINEQFF.

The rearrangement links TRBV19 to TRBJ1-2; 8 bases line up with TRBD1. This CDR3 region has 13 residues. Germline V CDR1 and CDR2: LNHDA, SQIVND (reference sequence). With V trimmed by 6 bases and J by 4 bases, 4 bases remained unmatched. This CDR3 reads CASRDRGTYGYTF. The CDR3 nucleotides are TGTGCCAGTAGAGACAGGGGTACCTATGGCTACACCTTC.

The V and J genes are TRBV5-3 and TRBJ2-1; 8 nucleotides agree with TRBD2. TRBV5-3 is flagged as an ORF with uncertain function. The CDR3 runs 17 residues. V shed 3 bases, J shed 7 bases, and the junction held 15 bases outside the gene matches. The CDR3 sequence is CARSSPISGSTGNEQFF. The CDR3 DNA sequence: TGTGCCAGAAGCTCACCCATAAGCGGGAGTACAGGGAATGAGCAGTTCTTC.

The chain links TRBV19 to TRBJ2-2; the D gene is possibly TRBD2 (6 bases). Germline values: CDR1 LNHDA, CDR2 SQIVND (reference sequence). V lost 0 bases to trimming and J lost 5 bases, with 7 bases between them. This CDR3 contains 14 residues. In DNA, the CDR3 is TGTGCCAGTAGTATAGACGGGGGTACCGGGGAGCTGTTTTTT. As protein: CASSIDGGTGELFF.

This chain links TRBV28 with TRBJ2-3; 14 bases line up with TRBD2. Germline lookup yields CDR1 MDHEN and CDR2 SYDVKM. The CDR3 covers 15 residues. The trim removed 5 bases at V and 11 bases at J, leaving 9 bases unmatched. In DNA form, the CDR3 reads TGTGCCAGCAGTCAACCGGGACTAGCGGGAGCGGAGCAGTATTTT. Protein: CASSQPGLAGAEQYF.

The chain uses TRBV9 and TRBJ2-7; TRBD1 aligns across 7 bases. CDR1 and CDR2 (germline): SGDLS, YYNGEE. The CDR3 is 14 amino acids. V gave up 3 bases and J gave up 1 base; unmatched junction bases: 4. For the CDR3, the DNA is TGTGCCAGCAGCGCCCAGGGACAGTCCTACGAGCAGTACTTC. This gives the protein CASSAQGQSYEQYF.

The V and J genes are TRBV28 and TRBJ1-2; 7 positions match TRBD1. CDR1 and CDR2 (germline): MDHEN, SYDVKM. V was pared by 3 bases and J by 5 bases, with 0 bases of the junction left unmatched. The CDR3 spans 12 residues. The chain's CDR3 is CASSLTGYGYTF. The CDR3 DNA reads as TGTGCCAGCAGTTTGACAGGGTATGGCTACACCTTC.

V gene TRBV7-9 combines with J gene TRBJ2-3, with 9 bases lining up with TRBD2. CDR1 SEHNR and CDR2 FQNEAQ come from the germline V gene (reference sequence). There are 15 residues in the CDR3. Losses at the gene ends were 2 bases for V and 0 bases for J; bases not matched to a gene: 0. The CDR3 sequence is CASSLTSGSTDTQYF. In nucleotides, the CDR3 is TGTGCCAGCAGCTTAACTAGCGGGAGCACAGATACGCAGTATTTT.

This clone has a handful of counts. CDR3 bases: TGTGCCAGCCACCGGGACGGGAATGGCTACACCTTC. It specifies CASHRDGNGYTF. V and J are TRBV11-3 and TRBJ1-2, with D tentatively TRBD1 (5 bases). Germline V gene lookup returns CDR1 SGHNT and CDR2 YENEEA. CDR3 length: 12 residues. Trimming stripped 8 bases from V and 6 bases from J, with 13 bases between.

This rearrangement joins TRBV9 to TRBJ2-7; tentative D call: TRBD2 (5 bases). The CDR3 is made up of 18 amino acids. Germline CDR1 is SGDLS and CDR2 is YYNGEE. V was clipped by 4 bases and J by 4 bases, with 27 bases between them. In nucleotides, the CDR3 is TGTGCCAGCAGCCCTCACCGGGAAAGGTCGTTGTTCGGATACGAGCAGTACTTC. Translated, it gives CASSPHRERSLFGYEQYF.

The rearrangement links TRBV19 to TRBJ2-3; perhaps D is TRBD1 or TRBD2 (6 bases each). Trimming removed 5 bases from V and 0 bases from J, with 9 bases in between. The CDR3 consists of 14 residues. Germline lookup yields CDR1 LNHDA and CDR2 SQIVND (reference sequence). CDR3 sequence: CASSAGHSTDTQYF. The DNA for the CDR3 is TGTGCCAGTAGTGCGGGACATAGCACAGATACGCAGTATTTT.

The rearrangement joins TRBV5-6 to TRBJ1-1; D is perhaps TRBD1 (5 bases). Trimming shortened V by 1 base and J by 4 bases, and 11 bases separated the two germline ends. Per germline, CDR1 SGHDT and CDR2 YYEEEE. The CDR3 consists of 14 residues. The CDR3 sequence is CASSLRGIGTEAFF. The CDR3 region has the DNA TGTGCCAGCAGCTTGCGGGGGATCGGCACTGAAGCTTTCTTT.

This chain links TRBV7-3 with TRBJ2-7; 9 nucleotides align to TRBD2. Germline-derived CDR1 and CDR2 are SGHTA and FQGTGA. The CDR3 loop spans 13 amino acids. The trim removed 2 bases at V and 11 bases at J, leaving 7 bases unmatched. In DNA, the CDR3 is TGTGCCAGCAGCTTAGGGCGGGAGGGCCAGGAGTACTTC. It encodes CASSLGREGQEYF.